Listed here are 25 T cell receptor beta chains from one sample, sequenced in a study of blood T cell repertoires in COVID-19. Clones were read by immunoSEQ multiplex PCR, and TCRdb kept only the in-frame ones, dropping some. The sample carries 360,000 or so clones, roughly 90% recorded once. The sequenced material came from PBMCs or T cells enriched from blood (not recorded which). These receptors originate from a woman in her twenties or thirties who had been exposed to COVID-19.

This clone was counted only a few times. CDR3 sequence reads: CASSVEGLAGYEQYF. The CDR3 DNA reads TGTGCCAGCAGCGTAGAAGGACTAGCTGGCTACGAGCAGTACTTC. V usage is TRBV9 and J usage is TRBJ2-7; TRBD2 matches at 8 bases. The germline gives CDR1 SGDLS, CDR2 YYNGEE. V lost 0 bases and J lost 3; bases outside the gene matches: 5. The CDR3 is 15 amino acids.

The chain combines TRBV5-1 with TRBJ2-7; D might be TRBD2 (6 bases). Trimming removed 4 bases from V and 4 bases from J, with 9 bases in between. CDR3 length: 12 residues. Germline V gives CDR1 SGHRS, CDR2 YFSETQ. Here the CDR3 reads CASSSGLYEQYF. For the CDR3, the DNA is TGCGCCAGCAGCAGTGGACTATACGAGCAGTACTTC.

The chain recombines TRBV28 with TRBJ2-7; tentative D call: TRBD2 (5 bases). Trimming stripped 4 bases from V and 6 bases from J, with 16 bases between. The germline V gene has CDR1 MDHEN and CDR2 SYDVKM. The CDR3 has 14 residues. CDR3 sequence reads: CASSSHGLPLEQYF. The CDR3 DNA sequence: TGTGCCAGCAGTTCTCATGGACTGCCCCTCGAGCAGTACTTC. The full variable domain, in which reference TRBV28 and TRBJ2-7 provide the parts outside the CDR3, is DVKVTQSSRYLVKRTGEKVFLECVQDMDHENMFWYRQDPGLGLRLIYFSYDVKMKEKGDIPEGYSVSREKKERFSLILESASTNQTSMYLCASSSHGLPLEQYFGPGTRLTVT.

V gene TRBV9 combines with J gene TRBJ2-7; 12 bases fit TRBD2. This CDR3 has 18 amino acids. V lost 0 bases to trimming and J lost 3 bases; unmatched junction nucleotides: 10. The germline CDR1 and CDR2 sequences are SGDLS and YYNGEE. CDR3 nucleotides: TGTGCCAGCAGCGTAGCTCCCGATGGACTAGCGGGAAACTACGAGCAGTACTTC. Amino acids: CASSVAPDGLAGNYEQYF. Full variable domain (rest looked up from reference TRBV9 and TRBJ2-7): DSGVTQTPKHLITATGQRVTLRCSPRSGDLSVYWYQQSLDQGLQFLIQYYNGEERAKGNILERFSAQQFPDLHSELNLSSLELGDSALYFCASSVAPDGLAGNYEQYFGPGTRLTVT.

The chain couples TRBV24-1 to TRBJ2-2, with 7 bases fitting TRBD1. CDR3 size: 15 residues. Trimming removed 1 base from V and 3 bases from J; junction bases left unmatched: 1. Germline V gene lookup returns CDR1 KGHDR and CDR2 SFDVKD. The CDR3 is CATSDFGQDTGELFF. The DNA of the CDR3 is TGTGCCACCAGTGATTTCGGACAGGACACCGGGGAGCTGTTTTTT.

The CDR3 protein is CASSEGGVNEKLFF. DNA of the CDR3: TGTGCCAGCAGTGAAGGGGGAGTTAATGAAAAACTGTTTTTT. The chain uses TRBV6-1 and TRBJ1-4; D uncertain. The germline CDR1 and CDR2 sequences are MNHNS and SASEGT. This CDR3 is 14 amino acids long. V lost 1 base, J lost 4 bases, and 7 bases lay in between.

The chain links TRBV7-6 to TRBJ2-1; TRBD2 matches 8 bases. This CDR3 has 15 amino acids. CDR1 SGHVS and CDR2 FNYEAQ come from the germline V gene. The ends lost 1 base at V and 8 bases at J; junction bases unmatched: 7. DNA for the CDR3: TGTGCCAGCAGCTTAGAGGCGGGAGGAGGTCATGAGCAGTTCTTC. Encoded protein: CASSLEAGGGHEQFF.

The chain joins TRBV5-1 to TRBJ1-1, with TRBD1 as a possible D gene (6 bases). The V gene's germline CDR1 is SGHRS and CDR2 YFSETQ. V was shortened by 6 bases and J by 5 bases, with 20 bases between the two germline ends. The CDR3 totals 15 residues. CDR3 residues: CASTQTNRDGTEAFF. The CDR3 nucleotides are TGCGCCAGCACCCAAACGAACAGGGATGGGACTGAAGCTTTCTTT.

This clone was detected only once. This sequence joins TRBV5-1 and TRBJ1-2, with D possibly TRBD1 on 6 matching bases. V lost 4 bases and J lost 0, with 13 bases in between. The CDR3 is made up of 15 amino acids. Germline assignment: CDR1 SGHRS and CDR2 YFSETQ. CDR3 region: CASSPTGEANYGYTF. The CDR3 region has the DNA TGCGCCAGCAGCCCGACAGGAGAAGCTAACTATGGCTACACCTTC.

The CDR3 region is CASSFQAGEAFF. DNA for the CDR3: TGTGCCAGCAGCTTTCAGGCAGGGGAGGCTTTCTTT. The J gene is TRBJ1-1, the V gene TRBV7-9; possibly TRBD1 for D (6 bases). This CDR3 has 12 amino acids. V was clipped by 3 bases and J by 11 bases, with 13 bases between them. Germline assignment: CDR1 SEHNR and CDR2 FQNEAQ (reference sequence).

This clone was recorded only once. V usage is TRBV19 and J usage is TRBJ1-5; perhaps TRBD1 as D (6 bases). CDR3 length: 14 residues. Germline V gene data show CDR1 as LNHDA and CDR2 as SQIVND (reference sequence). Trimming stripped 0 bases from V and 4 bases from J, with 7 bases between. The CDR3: CASSIERGNQPQHF. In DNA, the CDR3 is TGTGCCAGTAGTATAGAGAGGGGGAATCAGCCCCAGCATTTT.

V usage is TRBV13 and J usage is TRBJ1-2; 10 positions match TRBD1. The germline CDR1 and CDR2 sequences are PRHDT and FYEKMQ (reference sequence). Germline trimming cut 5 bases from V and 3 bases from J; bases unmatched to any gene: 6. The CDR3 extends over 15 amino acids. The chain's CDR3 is CASSDGTGDYYGYTF. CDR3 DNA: TGTGCCAGCAGCGACGGGACAGGGGATTACTATGGCTACACCTTC.

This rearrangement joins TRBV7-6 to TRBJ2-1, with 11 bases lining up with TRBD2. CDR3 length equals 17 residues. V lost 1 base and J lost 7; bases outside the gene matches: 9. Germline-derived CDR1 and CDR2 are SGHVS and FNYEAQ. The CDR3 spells CASSLGVGVAGGNEQFF. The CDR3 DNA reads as TGTGCCAGCAGCTTAGGTGTCGGTGTAGCGGGAGGGAATGAGCAGTTCTTC.

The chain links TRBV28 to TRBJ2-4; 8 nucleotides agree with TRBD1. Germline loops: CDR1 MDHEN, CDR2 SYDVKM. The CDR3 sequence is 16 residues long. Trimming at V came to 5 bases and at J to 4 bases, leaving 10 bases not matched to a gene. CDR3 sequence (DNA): TGTGCCAGCAGTCCATCTCGGGACAGGCCTAAAAACATTCAGTACTTC. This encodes CASSPSRDRPKNIQYF.

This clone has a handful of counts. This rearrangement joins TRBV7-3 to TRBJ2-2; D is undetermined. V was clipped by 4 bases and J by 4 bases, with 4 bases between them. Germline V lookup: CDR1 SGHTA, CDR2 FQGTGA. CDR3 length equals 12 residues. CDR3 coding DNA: TGTGCCAGCAGCTCCCGCACCGGGGAGCTGTTTTTT. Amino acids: CASSSRTGELFF.

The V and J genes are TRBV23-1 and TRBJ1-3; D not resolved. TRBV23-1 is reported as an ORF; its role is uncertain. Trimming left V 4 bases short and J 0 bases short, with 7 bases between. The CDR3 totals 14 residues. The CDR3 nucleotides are TGCGCCAGCAGTCGGCGGGTCTCTGGAAACACCATATATTTT. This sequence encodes CASSRRVSGNTIYF.

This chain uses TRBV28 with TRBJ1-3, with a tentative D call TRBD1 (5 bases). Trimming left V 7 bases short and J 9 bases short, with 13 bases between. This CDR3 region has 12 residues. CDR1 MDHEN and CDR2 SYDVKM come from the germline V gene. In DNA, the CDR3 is TGTGCCAGCACCCCCCTGGGGGGCACCATATATTTT. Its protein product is CASTPLGGTIYF.

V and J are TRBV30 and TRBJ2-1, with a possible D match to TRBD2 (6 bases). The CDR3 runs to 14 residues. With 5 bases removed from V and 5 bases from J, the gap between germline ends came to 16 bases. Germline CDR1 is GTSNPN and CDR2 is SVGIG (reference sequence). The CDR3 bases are TGTGCCTGGTACCGGGACTTTGCTCACAATGAGCAGTTCTTC. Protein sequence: CAWYRDFAHNEQFF.

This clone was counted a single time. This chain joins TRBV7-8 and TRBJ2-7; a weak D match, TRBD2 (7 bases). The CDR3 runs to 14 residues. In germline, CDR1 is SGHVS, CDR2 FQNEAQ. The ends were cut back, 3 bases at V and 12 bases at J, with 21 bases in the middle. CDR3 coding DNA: TGTGCCAGCAGCTTGGGGGGGGCGGGAACCGAGGCGTACTTC. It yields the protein CASSLGGAGTEAYF.

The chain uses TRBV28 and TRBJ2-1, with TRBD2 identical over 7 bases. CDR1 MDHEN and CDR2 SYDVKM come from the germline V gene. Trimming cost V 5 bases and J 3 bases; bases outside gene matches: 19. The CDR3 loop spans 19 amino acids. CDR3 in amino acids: CASSPRGLVRGSGYNEQFF. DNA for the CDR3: TGTGCCAGCAGTCCCCGAGGACTAGTAAGAGGCTCGGGCTACAATGAGCAGTTCTTC.

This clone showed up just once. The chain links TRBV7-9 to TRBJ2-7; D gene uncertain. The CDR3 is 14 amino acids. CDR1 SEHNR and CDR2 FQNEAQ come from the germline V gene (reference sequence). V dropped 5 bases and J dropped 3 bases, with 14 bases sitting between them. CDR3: CASSIVALGYEQYF. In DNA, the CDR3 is TGTGCCAGCAGCATTGTAGCCTTGGGCTACGAGCAGTACTTC.

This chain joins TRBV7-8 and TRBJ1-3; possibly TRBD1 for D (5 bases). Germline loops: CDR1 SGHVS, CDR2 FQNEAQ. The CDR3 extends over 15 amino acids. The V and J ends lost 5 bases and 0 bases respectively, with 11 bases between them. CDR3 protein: CASSPQGASGNTIYF. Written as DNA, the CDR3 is TGTGCCAGCAGCCCCCAGGGTGCCTCTGGAAACACCATATATTTT.

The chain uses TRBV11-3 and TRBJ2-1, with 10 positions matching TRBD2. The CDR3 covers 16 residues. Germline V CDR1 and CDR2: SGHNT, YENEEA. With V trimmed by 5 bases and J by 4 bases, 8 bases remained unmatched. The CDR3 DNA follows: TGTGCCAGCAGCCCGCAAGCGGGAGGGGCATACAATGAGCAGTTCTTC. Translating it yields CASSPQAGGAYNEQFF. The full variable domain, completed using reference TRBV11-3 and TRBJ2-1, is EAGVVQSPRYKIIEKKQPVAFWCNPISGHNTLYWYLQNLGQGPELLIRYENEEAVDDSQLPKDRFSAERLKGVDSTLKIQPAELGDSAVYLCASSPQAGGAYNEQFFGPGTRLTVL.

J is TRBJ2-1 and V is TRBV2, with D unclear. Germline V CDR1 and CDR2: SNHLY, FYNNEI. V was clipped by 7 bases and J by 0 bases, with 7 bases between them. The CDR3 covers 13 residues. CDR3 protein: CASTESSYNEQFF. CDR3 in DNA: TGTGCCAGCACAGAAAGCTCCTACAATGAGCAGTTCTTC.

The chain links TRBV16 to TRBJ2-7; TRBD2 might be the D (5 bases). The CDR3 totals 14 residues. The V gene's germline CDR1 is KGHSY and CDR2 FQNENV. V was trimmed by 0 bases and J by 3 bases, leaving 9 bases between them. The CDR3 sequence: CASSQSLASYEQYF. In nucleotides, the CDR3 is TGTGCCAGCAGCCAATCCCTAGCCAGCTACGAGCAGTACTTC.